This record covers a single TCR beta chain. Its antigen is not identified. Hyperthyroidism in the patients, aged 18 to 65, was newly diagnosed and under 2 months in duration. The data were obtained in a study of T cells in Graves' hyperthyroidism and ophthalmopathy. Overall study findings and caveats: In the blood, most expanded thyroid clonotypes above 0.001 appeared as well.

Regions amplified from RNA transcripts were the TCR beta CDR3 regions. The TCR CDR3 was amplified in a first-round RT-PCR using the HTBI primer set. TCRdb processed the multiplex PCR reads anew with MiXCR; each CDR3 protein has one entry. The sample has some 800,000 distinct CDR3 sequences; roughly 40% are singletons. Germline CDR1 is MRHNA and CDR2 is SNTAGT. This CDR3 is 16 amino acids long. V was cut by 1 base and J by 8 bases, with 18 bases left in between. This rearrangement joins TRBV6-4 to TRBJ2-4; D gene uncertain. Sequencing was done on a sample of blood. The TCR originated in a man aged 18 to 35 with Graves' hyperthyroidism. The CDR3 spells CASSDFRGSGRYIQYF. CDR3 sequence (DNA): TGTGCCAGCAGTGACTTCCGTGGTAGTGGGCGATACATTCAGTACTTC.